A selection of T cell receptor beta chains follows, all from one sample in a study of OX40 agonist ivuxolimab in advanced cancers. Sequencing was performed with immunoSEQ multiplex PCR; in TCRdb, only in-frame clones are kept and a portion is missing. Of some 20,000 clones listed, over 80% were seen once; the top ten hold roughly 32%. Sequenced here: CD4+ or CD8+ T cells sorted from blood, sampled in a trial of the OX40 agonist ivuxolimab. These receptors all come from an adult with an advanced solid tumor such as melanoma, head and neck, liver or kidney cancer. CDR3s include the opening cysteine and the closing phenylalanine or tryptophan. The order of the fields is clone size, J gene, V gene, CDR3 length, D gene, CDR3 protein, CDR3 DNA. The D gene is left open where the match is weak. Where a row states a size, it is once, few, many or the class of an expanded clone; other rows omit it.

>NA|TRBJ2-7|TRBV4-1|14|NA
CASSLLGGSYEQYF
TGCGCCAGCAGCCTGCTTGGGGGGTCCTACGAGCAGTACTTC
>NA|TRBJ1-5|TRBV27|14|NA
CASSLGRGSQPQHF
TGTGCCAGCAGTTTGGGTAGGGGATCCCAGCCCCAGCATTTT
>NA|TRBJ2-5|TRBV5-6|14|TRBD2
CASSEGLAEETQYF
TGTGCCAGCAGCGAGGGACTAGCGGAAGAGACCCAGTACTTC
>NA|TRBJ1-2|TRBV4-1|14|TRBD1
CASSPGTGVAGYTF
TGCGCCAGCAGCCCCGGGACAGGGGTGGCTGGCTACACCTTC
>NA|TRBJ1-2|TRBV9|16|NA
CASSPWGGARDYGYTF
TGTGCCAGCAGCCCCTGGGGGGGGGCGCGAGACTATGGCTACACCTTC
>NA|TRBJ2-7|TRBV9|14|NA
CASSPSGATTEQYF
TGTGCCAGCAGTCCATCCGGGGCCACCACCGAGCAGTACTTC
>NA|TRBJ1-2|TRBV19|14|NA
CASSPLERVYGYTF
TGTGCCAGTAGTCCTCTTGAAAGGGTTTATGGCTACACCTTC
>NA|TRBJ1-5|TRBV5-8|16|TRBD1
CASRRDYRGSNQPQHF
TGTGCCAGCAGGAGAGATTACAGGGGAAGCAATCAGCCCCAGCATTTT
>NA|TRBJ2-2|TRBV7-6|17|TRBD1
CASRLEGARANTGELFF
TGTGCCAGCCGTCTTGAGGGGGCCCGAGCGAACACCGGGGAGCTGTTTTTT
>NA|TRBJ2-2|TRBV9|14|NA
CASSVGGLAGELFF
TGTGCCAGCAGCGTAGGCGGGCTTGCCGGGGAGCTGTTTTTT
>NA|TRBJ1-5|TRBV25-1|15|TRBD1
CASSEAGGGNQPQHF
TGTGCCAGCAGTGAGGCAGGGGGAGGAAATCAGCCCCAGCATTTT
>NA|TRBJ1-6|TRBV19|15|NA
CASSIEPGHGSPLHF
TGTGCCAGTAGTATAGAACCAGGGCATGGTTCACCCCTCCACTTT
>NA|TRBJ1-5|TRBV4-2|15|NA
CASSQVVAGHQPQHF
TGTGCCAGCAGCCAAGTAGTGGCAGGGCATCAGCCCCAGCATTTT
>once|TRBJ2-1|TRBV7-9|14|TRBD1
CASIGTEPSNEQFF
TGTGCCAGCATCGGGACAGAGCCCTCCAATGAGCAGTTCTTC
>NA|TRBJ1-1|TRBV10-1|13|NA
CASRDSLNTEAFF
TGCGCCAGCAGAGACAGCTTGAACACTGAAGCTTTCTTT
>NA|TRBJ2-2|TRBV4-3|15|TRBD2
CASSTSGFNTGELFF
TGCGCCAGCAGCACTAGCGGGTTTAACACCGGGGAGCTGTTTTTT
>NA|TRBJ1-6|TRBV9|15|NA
CASSPRLGLDSPLHF
TGTGCCAGCAGCCCGCGTCTGGGTTTGGATTCACCCCTCCACTTT
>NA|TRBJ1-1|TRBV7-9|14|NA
CASSPGGVNTEAFF
TGTGCCAGCAGCCCCGGTGGGGTGAACACTGAAGCTTTCTTT
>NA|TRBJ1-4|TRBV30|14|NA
CAWSDTGFAEKLFF
TGTGCCTGGAGTGACACAGGGTTCGCTGAAAAACTGTTTTTT
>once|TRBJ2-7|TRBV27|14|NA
CASSTRDRSYEQYF
TGTGCCAGCAGTACCCGGGACCGCTCCTACGAGCAGTACTTC
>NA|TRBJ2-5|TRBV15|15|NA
CATSRARLGRETQYF
TGTGCCACCAGCAGAGCGCGGCTGGGGCGGGAGACCCAGTACTTC
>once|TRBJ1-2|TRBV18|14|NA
CASSRTDPNYGYTF
TGTGCCAGCTCACGTACAGATCCCAACTATGGCTACACCTTC
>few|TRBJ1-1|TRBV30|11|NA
CAWRYELEAFF
TGTGCCTGGAGATATGAACTTGAAGCTTTCTTT
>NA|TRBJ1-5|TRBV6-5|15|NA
CASSYSTGASQPQHF
TGTGCCAGCAGTTACTCAACGGGGGCAAGTCAGCCCCAGCATTTT
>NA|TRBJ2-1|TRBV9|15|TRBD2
CASSAGGSGLFKQFF
TGTGCCAGCAGCGCCGGGGGGAGCGGGCTTTTTAAGCAGTTCTTC
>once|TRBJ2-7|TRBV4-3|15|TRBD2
CASSHGTSFSYEQYF
TGCGCCAGCAGCCACGGGACTAGCTTCTCCTACGAGCAGTACTTC
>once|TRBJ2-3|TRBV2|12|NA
CASSEVGTEEYF
TGTGCCAGCAGTGAAGTAGGGACGGAGGAGTATTTT
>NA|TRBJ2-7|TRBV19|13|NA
CASSITDSYEQYF
TGTGCCAGTAGTATTACGGACTCCTACGAGCAGTACTTC
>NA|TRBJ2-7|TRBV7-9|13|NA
CASSSRESYEQYF
TGTGCCAGCAGCTCCAGGGAATCCTACGAGCAGTACTTC
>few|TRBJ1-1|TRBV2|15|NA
CASSEMADSTYEAFF
TGTGCCAGCAGTGAAATGGCCGACAGTACTTATGAAGCTTTCTTT
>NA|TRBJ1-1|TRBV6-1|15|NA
CASSEAPEMNTEAFF
TGTGCCAGCAGTGAAGCGCCAGAGATGAACACTGAAGCTTTCTTT
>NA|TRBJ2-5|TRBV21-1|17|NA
CASSKRPRLAERETQYF
TGTGCCAGCAGCAAAAGGCCGCGGCTAGCGGAACGAGAGACCCAGTACTTC
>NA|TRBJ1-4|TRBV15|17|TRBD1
CATSRGRQGAPNEKLFF
TGTGCCACCAGCAGAGGGAGACAGGGGGCCCCTAATGAAAAACTGTTTTTT
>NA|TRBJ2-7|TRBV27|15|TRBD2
CASSYGGGTHYEQYF
TGTGCCAGCAGTTACGGGGGAGGGACCCACTACGAGCAGTACTTC
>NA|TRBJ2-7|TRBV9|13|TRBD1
CASSVGTGGEQYF
TGTGCCAGCAGCGTAGGGACAGGCGGCGAGCAGTACTTC
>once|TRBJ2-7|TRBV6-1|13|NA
CASIGGIAYEQYF
TGTGCCAGCATCGGCGGGATTGCCTACGAGCAGTACTTC
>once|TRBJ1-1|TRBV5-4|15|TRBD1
CASTNDRGGDTEAFF
TGTGCCAGCACCAACGACAGGGGGGGGGACACTGAAGCTTTCTTT
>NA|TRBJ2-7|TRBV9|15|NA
CASSVAGNGPYEQYF
TGTGCCAGCAGCGTAGCTGGCAACGGGCCCTACGAGCAGTACTTC
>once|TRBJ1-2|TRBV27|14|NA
CASSLSGKNYGYTF
TGTGCCAGCAGTTTATCGGGCAAAAACTATGGCTACACCTTC
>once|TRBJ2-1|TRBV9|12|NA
CASSSQQGVEFF
TGTGCCAGCAGCTCTCAACAGGGAGTGGAGTTCTTC
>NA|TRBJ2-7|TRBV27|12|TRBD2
CASSPGGLGQYF
TGTGCCAGCTCTCCGGGGGGTCTCGGGCAGTACTTC
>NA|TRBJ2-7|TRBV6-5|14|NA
CASSYSMTAYEQYF
TGTGCCAGCAGTTACTCGATGACAGCCTACGAGCAGTACTTC
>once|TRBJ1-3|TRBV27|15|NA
CASSSNRDSGNTIYF
TGTGCCAGCAGTTCCAACAGGGACTCTGGAAACACCATATATTTT
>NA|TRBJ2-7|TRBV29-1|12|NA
CSVVKGAYEQYF
TGCAGCGTTGTAAAGGGGGCCTACGAGCAGTACTTC
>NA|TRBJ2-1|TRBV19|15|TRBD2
CASSTGTSGSNEQFF
TGTGCCAGTAGTACTGGGACTAGCGGGAGCAATGAGCAGTTCTTC
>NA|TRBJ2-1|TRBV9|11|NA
CASGQIDEQFF
TGTGCCAGCGGCCAGATCGATGAGCAGTTCTTC
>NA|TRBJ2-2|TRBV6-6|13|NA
CASSYGSGGELFF
TGTGCCAGCAGTTACGGGAGTGGCGGGGAGCTGTTTTTT
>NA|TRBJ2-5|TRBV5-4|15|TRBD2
CASSTGTISQETQYF
TGTGCCAGCAGCACTGGGACTATATCCCAAGAGACCCAGTACTTC
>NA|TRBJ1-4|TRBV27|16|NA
CASSLRQSATNEKLFF
TGTGCCAGCAGTTTACGGCAGTCTGCAACTAATGAAAAACTGTTTTTT
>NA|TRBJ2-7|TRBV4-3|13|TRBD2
CASSLSGSDEQYF
TGCGCCAGCAGCCTTAGCGGGAGTGACGAGCAGTACTTC
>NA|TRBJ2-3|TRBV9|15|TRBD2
CASSVGGRAQDTQYF
TGTGCCAGCAGCGTAGGCGGGAGGGCCCAAGATACGCAGTATTTT
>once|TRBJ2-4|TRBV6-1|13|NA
CASSRPLGSIQYF
TGTGCCAGCAGCCGACCCCTTGGTAGCATTCAGTACTTC
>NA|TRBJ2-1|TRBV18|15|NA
CASSLTGFRGDEQFF
TGTGCCAGCTCACTGACGGGCTTTAGAGGCGATGAGCAGTTCTTC